A selection of T cell receptor beta chains follows, all from one sample in a study of CD8+ T cells in alopecia areata. The data were produced by immunoSEQ multiplex PCR, yet TCRdb's version contains in-frame clones alone and is incomplete. The sample has about 190,000 clones, 58% seen once. This material consisted of CD8+ T cells sorted from blood, taken at week 24, from a patient treated with tofacitinib. Every receptor here comes from a human donor with alopecia areata. Each CDR3 is given with its conserved first and last residue. Each record gives: J gene, D gene, clone size, V gene, CDR3 DNA, CDR3 protein. A D gene is named only where the DNA matches it firmly. The size entry is marked missing in some rows and otherwise reads once, few, many or a size class.

TRBJ2-7	TRBD1	few	TRBV2	TGTGCCAGTGAGGGACAGAGCTACGAGCAGTACTTC	CASEGQSYEQYF
TRBJ2-7	.	.	TRBV5-6	TGTGCCAGCAGCTTGCGCCAAGGCGAGCAGTACTTC	CASSLRQGEQYF
TRBJ1-2	.	.	TRBV14	TGTGCCAGCAGCCAGTCATTCCATGGCTACACCTTC	CASSQSFHGYTF
TRBJ2-5	TRBD2	.	TRBV13	TGTGCCAGCAGCTCTAGCGGGGGTATCCAAGAGACCCAGTACTTC	CASSSSGGIQETQYF
TRBJ1-5	.	.	TRBV5-5	TGTGCCAGCAGCTTGGGCCAAGGGACAAATCAGCCCCAGCATTTT	CASSLGQGTNQPQHF
TRBJ2-7	.	.	TRBV28	TGTGCCAGCAGTTTGGCGGGGTCCGAGCAGTACTTC	CASSLAGSEQYF
TRBJ2-3	TRBD2	.	TRBV5-6	TGTGCCAGCAGCGAACCGGGACTAGTCAATTCAGATACGCAGTATTTT	CASSEPGLVNSDTQYF
TRBJ2-3	.	.	TRBV7-6	TGTGCCAGCAGCCCGGGTATCGGGGGACTCACAGATACGCAGTATTTT	CASSPGIGGLTDTQYF
TRBJ2-2	TRBD2	few	TRBV6-4	TGTGCCAGCAGCGAGACTAGCCAGAACACCGGGGAGCTGTTTTTT	CASSETSQNTGELFF
TRBJ1-5	.	.	TRBV2	TGTGCCAGCAGTGAAGCGGTGGGGGTTGGAAATCAGCCCCAGCATTTT	CASSEAVGVGNQPQHF
TRBJ1-1	.	.	TRBV5-4	TGTGCCAGCAGCCTCAACACTGAAGCTTTCTTT	CASSLNTEAFF
TRBJ2-2	TRBD2	.	TRBV19	TGTGCCAGTAGTCCGCGGGGGAACGGGGAGCTGTTTTTT	CASSPRGNGELFF
TRBJ2-3	TRBD2	.	TRBV13	TGTGCCAGCAGCTTAGGCCTAGCGGGGACAGATACGCAGTATTTT	CASSLGLAGTDTQYF
TRBJ1-4	TRBD1	few	TRBV5-1	TGCGCCAGCAGCCAAACGGGACAGGGGCTCGCTAATGAAAAACTGTTTTTT	CASSQTGQGLANEKLFF
TRBJ2-6	.	once	TRBV5-1	TGCGCCAGCAACCACTGGGCCATCTCTGGGGCCAACGTCCTGACTTTC	CASNHWAISGANVLTF
TRBJ2-5	.	few	TRBV5-1	TGCGCCAGCAGCTTCTTGGGCAGGGCTGGAGAGACCCAGTACTTC	CASSFLGRAGETQYF
TRBJ2-5	TRBD2	.	TRBV29-1	TGCAGCGTTGACGGGCGGGGGGGCCTTGTGACCCAGTACTTC	CSVDGRGGLVTQYF
TRBJ2-2	TRBD2	.	TRBV10-3	TGTGCCATCAGTTCCGGACTAGCGGCGAACACCGGGGAGCTGTTTTTT	CAISSGLAANTGELFF
TRBJ1-2	.	.	TRBV29-1	TGCAGCGTTCTTGGGCACTCCACTAACTATGGCTACACCTTC	CSVLGHSTNYGYTF
TRBJ2-1	.	.	TRBV2	TGTGCCAGCAGATTATGGACCGACAATGAGCAGTTCTTC	CASRLWTDNEQFF
TRBJ1-2	.	.	TRBV23-1	TGCGCCAGCAGTCTGTACAAAAACTATGGCTACACCTTC	CASSLYKNYGYTF
TRBJ2-7	TRBD2	.	TRBV9	TGTGCCAGCAGCGTAGGGACTAGCGGGGGGTACGAGCAGTACTTC	CASSVGTSGGYEQYF
TRBJ1-2	.	once	TRBV29-1	TGCAGCGTCCCCGACATTGATGGCTACACCTTC	CSVPDIDGYTF
TRBJ2-7	TRBD2	.	TRBV6-5	TGTGCCAGCAGCCGCCGGGTAGCGGGCTACGAGCAGTACTTC	CASSRRVAGYEQYF
TRBJ1-5	.	few	TRBV5-6	TGTGCCAGCAGCTTGGGGGGGCAGGGAGGACAGCCCCAGCATTTT	CASSLGGQGGQPQHF
TRBJ2-5	.	.	TRBV28	TGTGCCAGTAGCCCGGGACTCCAACCGTACCAAGAGACCCAGTACTTC	CASSPGLQPYQETQYF
TRBJ1-4	TRBD1	.	TRBV29-1	TGCAGCGCAAAACAGGACAGGGTGAATGAAAAACTGTTTTTT	CSAKQDRVNEKLFF
TRBJ2-7	.	few	TRBV10-3	TGTGCCATCAGTGAAGGGAGCACGAAACAGTACGAGCAGTACTTC	CAISEGSTKQYEQYF
TRBJ2-5	.	.	TRBV6-1	TGTGCCAGCACCCAAGGGGCGGAGACCCAGTACTTC	CASTQGAETQYF
TRBJ1-6	.	.	TRBV1	TGCACCAGCAGCTTAAGAATACCCCCGGACAGGTGTAATTCACCCCTCCACTTT	CTSSLRIPPDRCNSPLHF
TRBJ2-3	.	.	TRBV9	TGTGCCAGCAGCGATGGGCGCGGTACGACAGATACGCAGTATTTT	CASSDGRGTTDTQYF
TRBJ2-3	TRBD1	.	TRBV4-2	TGTGCCAGCAGCCAGGAAGCTCCGGGACAGGGGCCAGATACGCAGTATTTT	CASSQEAPGQGPDTQYF
TRBJ1-3	TRBD1	.	TRBV4-2	TGTGCCAGCAGCCGAGGACAGGGGGCGAGTAACACCATATATTTT	CASSRGQGASNTIYF
TRBJ2-7	.	.	TRBV4-1	TGCGCCAGCAGCCTTAACAGGTTCTCCTACGAGCAGTACTTC	CASSLNRFSYEQYF
TRBJ1-4	.	.	TRBV30	TGTGCCTGGAGTGGACAGATTAATGAAAAACTGTTTTTT	CAWSGQINEKLFF
TRBJ2-7	TRBD1	.	TRBV5-6	TGTGCCAGCAGCTTGGGGACAGGGGCCGCGTGGTACGAGCAGTACTTC	CASSLGTGAAWYEQYF
TRBJ2-7	.	.	TRBV13	TGTGCCAGCAGCTTAGAAGGCGAGCAGTACTTC	CASSLEGEQYF
TRBJ2-7	.	few	TRBV29-1	TGCAGCGTCGGGGGCAACTACGAGCAGTACTTC	CSVGGNYEQYF
TRBJ2-5	TRBD2	.	TRBV30	TGTGCCTGGATCCCGGGGGGGGAGACCCAGTACTTC	CAWIPGGETQYF
TRBJ1-2	.	.	TRBV2	TGTGCCAGCACTGGGACATCCAACTATGGCTACACCTTC	CASTGTSNYGYTF
TRBJ2-3	.	.	TRBV29-1	TGCAGCGTTGACCCACAGGCGGAGGGCACAGATACGCAGTATTTT	CSVDPQAEGTDTQYF
TRBJ1-1	.	few	TRBV11-2	TGTGCCAGCATGGGGTTCACTGAAGCTTTCTTT	CASMGFTEAFF
TRBJ2-2	TRBD1	.	TRBV5-6	TGTGCCAGCAGCTTGTCAGGGGGCCAGAGCACCGGGGAGCTGTTTTTT	CASSLSGGQSTGELFF
TRBJ2-5	.	.	TRBV13	TGTGCCAGCAGCCCCGGTTACCAAGAGACCCAGTACTTC	CASSPGYQETQYF
TRBJ2-3	.	.	TRBV5-1	TGCGCCAGCAGCTTGGAGGCAGTCACAGATACGCAGTATTTT	CASSLEAVTDTQYF
TRBJ2-1	TRBD2	.	TRBV11-2	TGTGCCAGCAGCTTAGTGGCGGGAGATGAGCAGTTCTTC	CASSLVAGDEQFF
TRBJ2-7	.	.	TRBV10-1	TGCGCCAGCAGTGAGACTGCCTGGGACACCTACATCTACGAGCAGTACTTC	CASSETAWDTYIYEQYF
TRBJ1-2	.	.	TRBV9	TGTGCCAGCAGCGTAGATGGATACTACACCTTC	CASSVDGYYTF
TRBJ2-3	.	.	TRBV5-6	TGTGCCAGCAGCCTGGCGGGGTCCCCAGATACGCAGTATTTT	CASSLAGSPDTQYF
TRBJ2-1	TRBD2	.	TRBV9	TGTGCCAGCAGCGCACCTACTAGCGGACCTTACAATGAGCAGTTCTTC	CASSAPTSGPYNEQFF
TRBJ2-5	.	once	TRBV27	TGTGCCAGCAGTCCAACAGTCGGGGAGACCCAGTACTTC	CASSPTVGETQYF
TRBJ2-5	TRBD2	few	TRBV15	TGTGCCACCAGCAGAAAAGGACTAGATTTGGCGACCCAGTACTTC	CATSRKGLDLATQYF
TRBJ1-6	.	.	TRBV2	TGTGCCAGCAGCCAAACAGGGATTAATTCACCCCTCCACTTT	CASSQTGINSPLHF
TRBJ2-4	.	few	TRBV21-1	TGTGCCAGCAGCAAGACAGGGTTGAACATTCAGTACTTC	CASSKTGLNIQYF
TRBJ1-3	.	.	TRBV2	TGTGCCAGCAGTGAACCCGGGGGAAACACCATATATTTT	CASSEPGGNTIYF
TRBJ2-1	.	.	TRBV19	TGTGCCAGTAGTATTGCGCTAGGAGGCATTGAGCAGTTCTTC	CASSIALGGIEQFF
TRBJ1-4	.	once	TRBV30	TGTGCCTGGAACGGGGGGGACGAAAAACTGTTTTTT	CAWNGGDEKLFF